Presented here are 10 T cell receptor beta chains from one specimen sequenced in a study of CD4 T cells in relation to SARS-CoV-2 and coronaviruses. Measured with immunoSEQ multiplex PCR; TCRdb has only the in-frame clones, and not every one. The sample has 55,000 to 75,000 clones; more than 75% are singletons. Before the COVID-19 pandemic, during about 2011-2019, CD4+ T cells were taken from unexposed donors. The material sequenced was memory CD4+ T cells from PBMCs. The receptors were sampled from a human donor in good health.

The chain joins TRBV6-2 or TRBV6-3 to TRBJ2-7, with TRBD2 matching 7 bases. J lost 5 bases, V lost 0 bases, and 13 bases had no gene match. In germline, CDR1 is MNHEY, CDR2 SVGEGT. The CDR3 length is 17 residues. The DNA for the CDR3 is TGTGCCAGCAGTTACTCGCCTCGACTCGGGGGGAGTGACGAGCAGTACTTC. It encodes CASSYSPRLGGSDEQYF.

The genes are TRBV11-2 and TRBJ2-1; no clear D gene. There are 14 residues in the CDR3. V was clipped by 3 bases and J by 4 bases, with 10 bases between them. The germline CDR1 and CDR2 sequences are SGHAT and FQNNGV. CDR3 nucleotide sequence: TGTGCCAGCAGCTTTTACGGCGATTACAATGAGCAGTTCTTC. This codes for CASSFYGDYNEQFF.

This clone was seen more than once but under ten times. CDR3: CASSLEGGTEAFF. DNA for the CDR3: TGCGCCAGCAGCTTGGAAGGGGGCACTGAAGCTTTCTTT. This chain joins TRBV5-1 and TRBJ1-1, with TRBD1 as a possible D gene (6 bases). V was clipped by 0 bases and J by 4 bases, with 7 bases between them. The length of the CDR3 is 13 residues. Germline CDR1 SGHRS, CDR2 YFSETQ.

This clone was counted once. J is TRBJ2-3 and V is TRBV3-1 (or the pseudogene TRBV3-2); D gene uncertain. The CDR3 covers 11 residues. Germline values: CDR1 LGHDT, CDR2 YNNKEL (reference sequence). CDR3 coding DNA: TGTCTGGACCCCAGCACAGATACGCAGTATTTT. Translation gives CLDPSTDTQYF.

The rearrangement links TRBV3-1 (or the pseudogene TRBV3-2) to TRBJ2-1, with D perhaps matching TRBD1 (6 bases). The CDR3 is 14 residues long. V lost 3 bases and J lost 9, with 15 bases in between. Germline V CDR1 and CDR2: LGHDT, YNNKEL (reference sequence). CDR3 bases: TGTGCCAGCAGCCACGAGTGGGGGCCGGGTGAGCAGTTCTTC. It translates to CASSHEWGPGEQFF.

The CDR3 coding sequence is TGTGCCAGCAGTACTAGCGGGGTCGTTACTGAGCAGTTCTTC. As protein: CASSTSGVVTEQFF. The chain couples TRBV2 to TRBJ2-1, with 10 bases that match TRBD2. Germline values: CDR1 SNHLY, CDR2 FYNNEI. The CDR3 totals 14 residues. V lost 5 bases to trimming and J lost 9 bases; unmatched junction nucleotides: 7. The variable domain in full, completed from reference TRBV2 and TRBJ2-1, reads EPEVTQTPSHQVTQMGQEVILRCVPISNHLYFYWYRQILGQKVEFLVSFYNNEISEKSEIFDDQFSVERPDGSNFTLKIRSTKLEDSAMYFCASSTSGVVTEQFFGPGTRLTVL.

The J gene is TRBJ1-2, the V gene TRBV5-1; 11 bases are shared with TRBD1. Germline CDR1 SGHRS, CDR2 YFSETQ. V dropped 1 base and J dropped 4; count of bases not matched to a gene: 15. This CDR3 is 19 amino acids long. The chain's CDR3 is CASSLRGTGGSPQGYGYTF. The CDR3 bases are TGCGCCAGCAGCTTGCGTGGGACAGGGGGATCACCCCAAGGCTATGGCTACACCTTC.

CDR3 sequence: CASSYSGGRSYEQYF. CDR3 sequence (DNA): TGTGCCAGCAGCTATAGCGGGGGCCGCTCCTACGAGCAGTACTTC. The chain recombines TRBV7-2 with TRBJ2-7, with 9 nucleotides matching TRBD2. Germline V gene sequence: CDR1 SGHTA, CDR2 FQGNSA. There are 15 residues in the CDR3. Trimming removed 4 bases from V and 0 bases from J; junction bases left unmatched: 4.

The chain recombines TRBV19 with TRBJ1-1, with 9 bases aligning to TRBD1. Germline CDR1 is LNHDA and CDR2 is SQIVND (reference sequence). Unmatched junction bases numbered 4, after V lost 3 bases and J lost 5 bases. This CDR3 region has 14 residues. CDR3 loop: CASSIGDRATEAFF. The CDR3 DNA sequence: TGTGCCAGTAGTATCGGGGACAGGGCGACTGAAGCTTTCTTT.

This sequence joins TRBV27 and TRBJ1-4; unclear D gene. CDR1 is MNHEY, CDR2 SMNVEV, per germline (reference sequence). V was cut by 3 bases and J by 4 bases, with 0 bases left in between. The CDR3 loop spans 11 amino acids. In DNA form, the CDR3 reads TGTGCCAGCAGTTTTAATGAAAAACTGTTTTTT. The encoded protein is CASSFNEKLFF.